Listed here are 28 T cell receptor beta chains from one sample, sequenced in a study of OX40 agonist ivuxolimab in advanced cancers. TCRdb's table, derived via immunoSEQ multiplex PCR, lists solely in-frame clones and lacks some. Among about 50,000 clones listed, roughly three quarters were seen once. The sample was CD4+ or CD8+ T cells sorted from blood, taken in a trial of the OX40 agonist ivuxolimab. Source of these receptors: an adult with an advanced solid tumor such as melanoma, head and neck, liver or kidney cancer.

The chain uses TRBV27 and TRBJ2-1, with a weak D call TRBD2 (5 bases). CDR1 MNHEY and CDR2 SMNVEV come from the germline V gene (reference sequence). Trimming took 5 bases from V and 4 from J, leaving 18 bases between them. The length of the CDR3 is 16 residues. CDR3 loop: CASSPSRGHLYNEQFF. CDR3 DNA sequence: TGTGCCAGCAGTCCGTCCCGGGGTCACCTTTACAATGAGCAGTTCTTC.

The rearrangement uses TRBV6-1 and TRBJ2-7, with D possibly TRBD1 on 6 matching bases. The germline V gene encodes CDR1 MNHNS and CDR2 SASEGT. V dropped 6 bases and J dropped 0 bases, with 12 bases sitting between them. This CDR3 is 14 amino acids long. CDR3 in amino acids: CASSLTGYSYEQYF. The CDR3 bases are TGTGCCAGCAGCCTGACAGGCTACTCCTACGAGCAGTACTTC.

V is TRBV18 and J is TRBJ1-1; TRBD1 matches 8 bases. Per germline, CDR1 KGHSH and CDR2 LQKENI. V lost 6 bases, J lost 0 bases, and 12 bases stayed unmatched. This CDR3 has 17 amino acids. The CDR3 loop reads CASSRGQGMVMNTEAFF. The CDR3 DNA is TGTGCCAGCTCCCGAGGACAGGGCATGGTTATGAACACTGAAGCTTTCTTT.

In its sample, this clone was seen once. The rearrangement links TRBV11-2 to TRBJ2-5; a possible D gene is TRBD2 (6 bases). V was cut by 5 bases and J by 7 bases, with 8 bases left in between. The CDR3 length is 11 residues. Germline V gene data show CDR1 as SGHAT and CDR2 as FQNNGV. CDR3 in amino acids: CASSPGRTQYF. CDR3 DNA sequence: TGTGCCAGCAGCCCCGGGAGGACCCAGTACTTC.

The chain combines TRBV4-3 with TRBJ2-3; TRBD2 aligns across 10 bases. Germline V gene sequence: CDR1 LGHNA, CDR2 YSLEER. Unmatched junction bases numbered 8, after V lost 4 bases and J lost 4 bases. This CDR3 spans 16 amino acids. CDR3 in DNA: TGCGCCAGCAGCCCCCTCCTAGCGGGAGAAGCAGATACGCAGTATTTT. It translates to CASSPLLAGEADTQYF.

The rearrangement joins TRBV19 to TRBJ1-2; D unclear. Germline CDR1 LNHDA, CDR2 SQIVND (reference sequence). Deletions cut 6 bases from V and 0 bases from J, with 11 bases between. This CDR3 is 14 amino acids long. The CDR3 spells CASRRTQPNYGYTF. The CDR3 nucleotides are TGTGCCAGTAGAAGAACACAGCCTAACTATGGCTACACCTTC. Variable domain in full (rest from reference TRBV19 and TRBJ1-2): DGGITQSPKYLFRKEGQNVTLSCEQNLNHDAMYWYRQDPGQGLRLIYYSQIVNDFQKGDIAEGYSVSREKKESFPLTVTSAQKNPTAFYLCASRRTQPNYGYTFGSGTRLTVV.

V usage is TRBV5-1 and J usage is TRBJ2-1, with D possibly being TRBD1 (5 bases). This CDR3 spans 14 amino acids. V lost 2 bases to trimming and J lost 5 bases, with 11 bases between them. Germline lookup yields CDR1 SGHRS and CDR2 YFSETQ. CDR3 residues: CASSFRAVDNEQFF. The CDR3, as DNA: TGCGCCAGCAGCTTCAGGGCTGTGGACAATGAGCAGTTCTTC.

V gene TRBV6-1 combines with J gene TRBJ1-1, with D unresolved. CDR3 length: 13 residues. CDR1 is MNHNS and CDR2 is SASEGT in the germline V gene. Trimming removed 2 bases from V and 1 base from J, with 5 bases in between. This CDR3 is CASSEIRNTEAFF. DNA for the CDR3: TGTGCCAGCAGTGAAATAAGGAACACTGAAGCTTTCTTT.

This rearrangement joins TRBV18 to TRBJ1-1, with 8 bases lining up with TRBD1. The CDR3 is 16 residues long. V was clipped by 2 bases and J by 1 base; unmatched bases: 6. Germline lookup yields CDR1 KGHSH and CDR2 LQKENI. Here the CDR3 reads CASSPGVGTGNTEAFF. CDR3 nucleotide sequence: TGTGCCAGCTCACCAGGAGTAGGGACAGGGAACACTGAAGCTTTCTTT.

V and J are TRBV6-5 and TRBJ2-3; no clear D gene. V was shortened by 2 bases and J by 2 bases, with 8 bases between the two germline ends. Germline assignment: CDR1 MNHEY and CDR2 SVGAGI. This CDR3 region has 14 residues. CDR3 nucleotides: TGTGCCAGCAGTTACAGGTCGGTCACAGATACGCAGTATTTT. This translates into CASSYRSVTDTQYF.

The chain has TRBV30 and TRBJ2-5, with 10 bases aligning to TRBD2. The V segment lost 4 bases and the J segment 4 bases; nucleotides outside the gene matches: 9. CDR3 length: 15 residues. The V gene's germline CDR1 is GTSNPN and CDR2 SVGIG (reference sequence). CDR3 in amino acids: CAWTNLAGALETQYF. Written as DNA, the CDR3 is TGTGCCTGGACCAACCTAGCGGGAGCCTTAGAGACCCAGTACTTC.

The rearrangement joins TRBV6-1 to TRBJ2-1; 7 bases map to TRBD2. The junction had 11 bases not matched to a gene; V was cut back by 2 bases and J by 7 bases. This CDR3 region has 16 residues. Looked up from germline, CDR1 is MNHNS and CDR2 is SASEGT. DNA for the CDR3: TGTGCCAGCAGTGAACGTCGGGGAGGGGCGGGTAATGAGCAGTTCTTC. Translating it yields CASSERRGGAGNEQFF.

This clone has only a few counts. The gene calls are TRBV10-3 and TRBJ1-4, with a possible D match to TRBD1 (5 bases). The CDR3 is made up of 20 amino acids. Per germline, CDR1 ENHRY and CDR2 SYGVKD. The V and J ends lost 4 bases and 0 bases respectively, with 24 bases between them. The CDR3 here is CAISADAGTASFATNEKLFF. For the CDR3, the DNA is TGTGCCATCAGTGCCGACGCCGGGACGGCTTCCTTTGCAACTAATGAAAAACTGTTTTTT.

This clone has a single count. The rearrangement uses TRBV10-3 and TRBJ1-1; unclear D gene. The CDR3 extends over 15 amino acids. The V gene lost 6 bases and the J gene lost 0 bases, with 14 bases spanning the gap. Germline-derived CDR1 and CDR2 are ENHRY and SYGVKD. For the CDR3, the DNA is TGTGCCATCAGCGATACAGCGGTCATGAACACTGAAGCTTTCTTT. It translates to CAISDTAVMNTEAFF.

The chain has TRBV19 and TRBJ2-6; no clear D. Per germline, CDR1 LNHDA and CDR2 SQIVND (reference sequence). V lost 8 bases and J lost 1, with 9 bases in between. This CDR3 comprises 14 residues. CDR3 nucleotide sequence: TGTGCCAGTCAACAGCAGTCTGGGGCCAACGTCCTGACTTTC. Translated: CASQQQSGANVLTF.

This clone was seen once. The junction and the germline gene differ at one end; a read error may be behind it. This chain uses TRBV10-2 with TRBJ2-7, with D possibly being TRBD1 or TRBD2 (5 bases each). Germline CDR1 is WSHSY and CDR2 is SAAADI. This CDR3 has 12 residues. This CDR3 reads CASREFRDRLYF. The DNA of the CDR3 is TGCGCCAGCAGAGAGTTCCGGGACCGCTTGTACTTC.

The chain has TRBV5-4 and TRBJ1-2; maybe TRBD1 (6 bases). Trimming shortened V by 1 base and J by 8 bases, and 15 bases separated the two germline ends. Germline V gene data show CDR1 as SGHNT and CDR2 as YYREEE (reference sequence). The CDR3 is 14 residues long. CDR3 DNA sequence: TGTGCCAGCAGCTTGAGTTTCAGGGGACGGGGCTACACCTTC. Translated: CASSLSFRGRGYTF.

J is TRBJ1-2 and V is TRBV5-4; maybe TRBD1 (5 bases). The V gene's germline CDR1 is SGHNT and CDR2 YYREEE (reference sequence). V was trimmed by 4 bases and J by 8 bases, leaving 21 bases between them. The CDR3 consists of 15 residues. The CDR3 DNA is TGTGCCAGCAGCCACGAACGGGGCACCCTTTTCGGCTACACCTTC. Protein sequence: CASSHERGTLFGYTF.

This sequence joins TRBV7-2 and TRBJ2-5, with D perhaps being TRBD1 or TRBD2 (5 bases each). In germline, CDR1 is SGHTA, CDR2 FQGNSA. The CDR3 is 16 amino acids. V was trimmed by 1 base and J by 4 bases, leaving 16 bases between them. In nucleotides, the CDR3 is TGTGCCAGCAGCTTAGTCGGGGCAGCGGCGGGAGAGACCCAGTACTTC. This encodes CASSLVGAAAGETQYF. Full variable domain (remainder filled in from reference TRBV7-2 and TRBJ2-5): GAGVSQSPSNKVTEKGKDVELRCDPISGHTALYWYRQSLGQGLEFLIYFQGNSAPDKSGLPSDRFSAERTGGSVSTLTIQRTQQEDSAVYLCASSLVGAAAGETQYFGPGTRLLVL.

V usage is TRBV5-1 and J usage is TRBJ2-1; tentative D call: TRBD2 (5 bases). V was cut by 0 bases and J by 4 bases, with 14 bases left in between. The CDR3 has 16 amino acids. Germline CDR1 is SGHRS and CDR2 is YFSETQ. The CDR3 protein is CASSLAGGGAYNEQFF. DNA of the CDR3: TGCGCCAGCAGCTTGGCCGGCGGAGGTGCTTACAATGAGCAGTTCTTC. The complete variable domain, with remaining parts taken from reference TRBV5-1 and TRBJ2-1, reads KAGVTQTPRYLIKTRGQQVTLSCSPISGHRSVSWYQQTPGQGLQFLFEYFSETQRNKGNFPGRFSGRQFSNSRSEMNVSTLELGDSALYLCASSLAGGGAYNEQFFGPGTRLTVL.

Comment on this clone: Distinct nucleotide sequences in the sample also encode this CDR3. The chain joins TRBV11-2 to TRBJ1-1, with 7 bases that match TRBD1. The length of the CDR3 is 15 residues. V lost 5 bases and J lost 1; bases outside the gene matches: 7. CDR1 SGHAT and CDR2 FQNNGV come from the germline V gene. The CDR3 spells CASSLLTGTNTEAFF. The CDR3 DNA reads as TGTGCCAGCAGCCTTCTGACAGGGACGAACACTGAAGCTTTCTTT.

This chain connects TRBV5-1 to TRBJ1-1; unclear D gene. V was pared by 0 bases and J by 1 base, with 10 bases between. The CDR3 consists of 15 residues. Germline V gene sequence: CDR1 SGHRS, CDR2 YFSETQ. CDR3 protein: CASSLGHTENTEAFF. CDR3 nucleotides: TGCGCCAGCAGCTTGGGGCACACGGAGAACACTGAAGCTTTCTTT.

The chain joins TRBV5-6 to TRBJ2-7; D is ambiguous. CDR1 and CDR2 (germline): SGHDT, YYEEEE. The CDR3 spans 14 residues. V was clipped by 1 base and J by 2 bases, with 10 bases between them. In DNA form, the CDR3 reads TGTGCCAGCAGCTTGAAAGCGCTTACCTACGAGCAGTACTTC. Protein product: CASSLKALTYEQYF.

This clone was seen just once. The chain recombines TRBV15 with TRBJ1-5; D ambiguous. This CDR3 has 14 amino acids. V lost 1 base and J 4 bases, leaving 8 bases between the germline ends. Germline V gives CDR1 LNHNV, CDR2 YYDKDF (reference sequence). The DNA of the CDR3 is TGTGCCACCAGCAGAGTTGCAGCGAATCAGCCCCAGCATTTT. It is translated as CATSRVAANQPQHF.

CDR3 DNA: TGTGCCAGCAGCCCCGAACTAGCGGGAGTGGGAGATACGCAGTATTTT. This codes for CASSPELAGVGDTQYF. J is TRBJ2-3 and V is TRBV7-2; TRBD2 matches 11 bases. V lost 5 bases, J lost 5 bases, and 9 bases stayed unmatched. CDR1 SGHTA and CDR2 FQGNSA come from the germline V gene. This CDR3 is built from 16 residues.

This chain joins TRBV23-1 and TRBJ2-2, with D perhaps being TRBD1 or TRBD2 (5 bases each). TRBV23-1 qualifies as an ORF whose function is uncertain. The CDR3 loop spans 15 amino acids. Trimming cost V 4 bases and J 8 bases, with 17 bases left between them. CDR3 nucleotide sequence: TGCGCCAGCAGTCTCGGGGCAGGGCGATCAGGGGAGCTGTTTTTT. Protein sequence: CASSLGAGRSGELFF.

This clone rates as medium-sized. The chain uses TRBV13 and TRBJ1-6; D is ambiguous. Trimming pared 3 bases from V and 7 bases from J, leaving 4 bases between. The CDR3 loop spans 12 amino acids. CDR1 and CDR2 (germline): PRHDT, FYEKMQ (reference sequence). CDR3 nucleotides: TGTGCCAGCAGCTTGGGGAATTCACCCCTCCACTTT. As protein: CASSLGNSPLHF.

This clone has just a few counts. The DNA for the CDR3 is TGCGCCAGCAGCCAGACGGGAACCACCTACGAGCAGTACTTC. Its translation is CASSQTGTTYEQYF. The V call is TRBV10-1, the J call TRBJ2-7; D is perhaps TRBD2 (5 bases). The CDR3 extends over 14 amino acids. Germline-derived CDR1 and CDR2 are WNHNN and SYGVQD (reference sequence). Deletions cut 6 bases from V and 2 bases from J, with 14 bases between.